The rows below give T cell receptor beta chains drawn from one sample of a study of control samples from healthy donors and cancer patients. Data came from immunoSEQ multiplex PCR; TCRdb stores just in-frame clones and leaves some out. The table has 190,000 or so clones, over 85% seen once. The source material was blood. All receptors derive from a man aged 18 to 30 in good health. The CDR3 runs from the conserved cysteine through the conserved F or W. A D gene is named only where the DNA matches it firmly. Some rows mark clone size as missing; the rest say once, few, many or name a class of expanded clone.

CDR3nt: TGTGCCAGCTCAGAGGGGACCAAAAACATTCAGTACTTC
CDR3aa: CASSEGTKNIQYF
d_gene: NA
abundance: NA
v_gene: TRBV18
j_gene: TRBJ2-4

CDR3nt: TGTGCCTGGAGTAAAGGACAGGAGGGGGATGGCTACACCTTC
CDR3aa: CAWSKGQEGDGYTF
d_gene: TRBD1
abundance: NA
v_gene: TRBV30
j_gene: TRBJ1-2

CDR3nt: TGTGCCAGCAGCTTAGCGGGGGTTGGGTTAGCCAAAAACATTCAGTACTTC
CDR3aa: CASSLAGVGLAKNIQYF
d_gene: NA
abundance: NA
v_gene: TRBV7-2
j_gene: TRBJ2-4

CDR3nt: TGCGCCAGCAGCTTGCTAATAGCGGGGGCCACCGGGGAGCTGTTTTTT
CDR3aa: CASSLLIAGATGELFF
d_gene: TRBD2
abundance: NA
v_gene: TRBV5-1
j_gene: TRBJ2-2

CDR3nt: TGCGCCAGCAGCCAAAGGACAGGGGTCTACGAGCAGTACTTC
CDR3aa: CASSQRTGVYEQYF
d_gene: TRBD1
abundance: NA
v_gene: TRBV4-1
j_gene: TRBJ2-7

CDR3nt: TGTGCCACCAGTGCTACCGGGACAGGGTCCAAAAACATTCAGTACTTC
CDR3aa: CATSATGTGSKNIQYF
d_gene: TRBD1
abundance: NA
v_gene: TRBV24-1
j_gene: TRBJ2-4

CDR3nt: TGTGCCAGCAGCCACACGCCCGGGAGGGCCCGTTCGGGGACTAATGAAGCTTTCTTT
CDR3aa: CASSHTPGRARSGTNEAFF
d_gene: NA
abundance: once
v_gene: TRBV14
j_gene: TRBJ1-1

CDR3nt: TGTGCCAGCAGCTTAGCTGGGGTTAACTCCTACGAGCAGTACTTC
CDR3aa: CASSLAGVNSYEQYF
d_gene: NA
abundance: NA
v_gene: TRBV7-9
j_gene: TRBJ2-7

CDR3nt: TGTGCCACCAGTGACCGTAGACAGGGCGGCAATCAGCCCCAGCATTTT
CDR3aa: CATSDRRQGGNQPQHF
d_gene: TRBD1
abundance: NA
v_gene: TRBV24-1
j_gene: TRBJ1-5

CDR3nt: TGTGCCAGCAGCCCTTACCCGTCTAGCAATGAGCAGTTCTTC
CDR3aa: CASSPYPSSNEQFF
d_gene: NA
abundance: few
v_gene: TRBV9
j_gene: TRBJ2-1

CDR3nt: TGTGCCAGCAGCTATGACAGGGAGCAGTTCTTC
CDR3aa: CASSYDREQFF
d_gene: NA
abundance: NA
v_gene: TRBV11-1
j_gene: TRBJ2-1

CDR3nt: TGTGCCAGCAGCTCGAGCGGGGAACCCTACAATGAGCAGTTCTTC
CDR3aa: CASSSSGEPYNEQFF
d_gene: TRBD2
abundance: NA
v_gene: TRBV11-3
j_gene: TRBJ2-1

CDR3nt: TGTGCCAGCAGCTTAGGCGGGTTTGGGGCCTACGAGCAGTACTTC
CDR3aa: CASSLGGFGAYEQYF
d_gene: NA
abundance: once
v_gene: TRBV13
j_gene: TRBJ2-7

CDR3nt: TGCGCCAGCAGCTGGGACAGGGGGACTGGCTACACCTTC
CDR3aa: CASSWDRGTGYTF
d_gene: TRBD1
abundance: NA
v_gene: TRBV5-1
j_gene: TRBJ1-2

CDR3nt: TGTGCCAGTAGACTTGGGACGGGGATCGATCGTGGAAACACCATATATTTT
CDR3aa: CASRLGTGIDRGNTIYF
d_gene: NA
abundance: NA
v_gene: TRBV19
j_gene: TRBJ1-3

CDR3nt: TGTGCCAGCACCGGGGGAACAGGGGACTATGGCTACACCTTC
CDR3aa: CASTGGTGDYGYTF
d_gene: TRBD1
abundance: NA
v_gene: TRBV2
j_gene: TRBJ1-2